This TCR beta chain was identified in a study of neurological immune-mediated disorders. Regarding the study as a whole: HTLV-1-associated myelopathy showed the most TCR clonal expansion; multiple sclerosis the least, below healthy controls.

Stated time point: longitudinal time-point 3. The unsorted libraries were produced from 2 million PBMCs held at -80 C. The table lists this clonotype with many counts. Its antigen is as yet unknown. Using its own MiXCR run on the 5' RACE reads, TCRdb lists one record per CDR3 protein. The table shows roughly 100,000 distinct CDR3 sequences, with 10% to 14% occurring only once. This CDR3 is 16 amino acids long. In germline, CDR1 is MNHEY, CDR2 SVGAGI. Trimming took off 0 bases at V and 6 bases at J, with 15 bases between the two ends. The genes are TRBV6-5 and TRBJ1-5, with a possible D match to TRBD1 (6 bases). The receptor comes from a female donor with HTLV-1-associated myelopathy (HAM/TSP). Specimen: PBMCs. CDR3 in DNA: TGTGCCAGCAGTTACTCACGGCAAGGGGGGGGTCAGCCCCAGCATTTT. It codes for CASSYSRQGGGQPQHF.